The 24 T cell receptor beta chains below were found in one sample sequenced in a study of molecular identifiers for immune sequencing clone quantification. Via MiXCR, TCRdb re-called the PCR reads, giving one row per CDR3 protein. The data show some 100,000 distinct CDR3 sequences, roughly a third seen once. The sequencing input was naive CD8+ T cells from blood, with Jurkat cell RNA spiked in. Specified subset: FACS-sorted CD8+CD4-CCR7+CD45RA+ naive T cells. These receptors all come from a human donor in good health. Some libraries in this study had Jurkat cell RNA spiked in.

This clonotype was counted at least ten times. This chain connects TRBV29-1 to TRBJ2-3; D gene uncertain. Germline CDR1 and CDR2: SQVTM and ANQGSEA. CDR3 length equals 13 residues. Trimming took 7 bases from V and 0 from J, leaving 11 bases between them. The CDR3 nucleotides are TGCAGCGCCGATCTAACTAGCACAGATACGCAGTATTTT. Amino acids: CSADLTSTDTQYF.

This clonotype was seen more than once but under ten times. The V gene is TRBV7-2, the J gene TRBJ2-7, with D unclear. This CDR3 comprises 12 residues. Germline V CDR1 and CDR2: SGHTA, FQGNSA. V lost 6 bases and J lost 6, with 12 bases in between. CDR3 residues: CASSFHSGEQYF. The CDR3 bases are TGTGCCAGCAGTTTCCACTCGGGCGAGCAGTACTTC. Supplemented by reference TRBV7-2 and TRBJ2-7, the full variable domain reads GAGVSQSPSNKVTEKGKDVELRCDPISGHTALYWYRQSLGQGLEFLIYFQGNSAPDKSGLPSDRFSAERTGGSVSTLTIQRTQQEDSAVYLCASSFHSGEQYFGPGTRLTVT.

Worth noting for this clonotype: The junction shows a germline mismatch at one end, possibly a read error. V usage is TRBV7-8 and J usage is TRBJ1-5; the D gene is possibly TRBD1 (5 bases). The CDR3 extends over 12 amino acids. CDR1 SGHVS and CDR2 FQNEAQ come from the germline V gene. CDR3 residues: CAGSFGTQPQHF. The CDR3 region has the DNA TGTGCCGGCAGCTTTGGGACGCAGCCCCAGCATTTT.

This clonotype was counted ten times or more. The CDR3 sequence: CASSIATEAFF. The DNA for the CDR3 is TGTGCCAGCAGCATTGCCACTGAAGCTTTCTTT. The chain combines TRBV6-5 with TRBJ1-1; D is ambiguous. Germline lookup yields CDR1 MNHEY and CDR2 SVGAGI. Deletions cut 6 bases from V and 4 bases from J, with 6 bases between. CDR3 size: 11 residues.

On this clonotype: Germline is not matched at one junction end, which may reflect a read error. The chain employs TRBV20-1 and TRBJ2-7; D is unresolved. CDR1 and CDR2 (germline): DFQATT, SNEGSKA (reference sequence). This CDR3 is 11 amino acids long. The CDR3 DNA reads TGCAGTGCTAGGCACGGGTACGGGCAGTACTTC. Protein sequence: CSARHGYGQYF.

As for this clonotype: Given a much more abundant clone one base away, this may be a read error. The V gene is TRBV23-1, the J gene TRBJ2-7; D is ambiguous. TRBV23-1 belongs to the ORF category, with a function that is uncertain. This CDR3 has 13 residues. The CDR3: CTSPRRLCYEQYF. In DNA, the CDR3 is TGCACCAGCCCCCGGAGATTATGCTACGAGCAGTACTTC.

The chain employs TRBV9 and TRBJ1-1; 10 positions match TRBD1. V gave up 4 bases and J gave up 0 bases; unmatched junction bases: 9. The CDR3 consists of 17 residues. Looked up from germline, CDR1 is SGDLS and CDR2 is YYNGEE. The CDR3 region is CASSSGTGDTLNTEAFF. For the CDR3, the DNA is TGTGCCAGCAGCAGTGGGACAGGGGATACCCTGAACACTGAAGCTTTCTTT.

The table lists this clonotype with a count of one. At one end, the junction sequence differs from germline, possibly due to a read error. This chain connects TRBV27 to TRBJ2-6; a weak D match, TRBD1 (5 bases). CDR3 length equals 12 residues. Germline V gene data show CDR1 as MNHEY and CDR2 as SMNVEV (reference sequence). The CDR3 region is CATSTGADVLTF. In DNA form, the CDR3 reads TGTGCCACATCCACTGGGGCCGACGTCCTGACTTTC. The full variable domain, rest sourced from reference TRBV27 and TRBJ2-6, is EAQVTQNPRYLITVTGKKLTVTCSQNMNHEYMSWYRQDPGLGLRQIYYSMNVEVTDKGDVPEGYKVSRKEKRNFPLILESPSPNQTSLYFCATSTGADVLTFGAGSRLTVL.

V usage is TRBV2 and J usage is TRBJ2-6; 7 positions match TRBD1. This CDR3 comprises 14 residues. Per germline, CDR1 SNHLY and CDR2 FYNNEI. The J segment lost 3 bases and the V segment lost 6 bases, leaving 2 bases of the junction unmatched. CDR3 DNA sequence: TGTGCCAGCAGCACAGGGGTTGGGGCCAACGTCCTGACTTTC. Its protein product is CASSTGVGANVLTF.

On this clonotype: A clone one base away is much larger, so this may be a read error. The chain uses TRBV27 and TRBJ2-3; TRBD2 aligns across 7 bases. CDR1 MNHEY and CDR2 SMNVEV come from the germline V gene (reference sequence). The length of the CDR3 is 15 residues. J lost 2 bases, V lost 8 bases, and 10 bases had no gene match. Here the CDR3 DNA reads TGTGCCAGCGGGACTACCCCACTTACCACAGATACGCAGTATTTT. This translates into CASGTTPLTTDTQYF.

This chain links TRBV24-1 with TRBJ2-2; 7 bases agree with TRBD1. Germline assignment: CDR1 KGHDR and CDR2 SFDVKD. V lost 4 bases, J lost 9 bases, and 7 bases stayed unmatched. CDR3 size: 14 residues. The CDR3 is CATSEDRFAWELFF. CDR3 bases: TGTGCCACCAGTGAGGACAGGTTCGCCTGGGAGCTGTTTTTT.

This clonotype showed up just a few times. This chain connects TRBV13 to TRBJ2-7; D possibly corresponds to TRBD1 (5 bases). Germline values: CDR1 PRHDT, CDR2 FYEKMQ (reference sequence). The CDR3 runs to 15 residues. Between the trimmed V and J ends, which lost 5 bases and 4 bases, there was a span of 18 bases. CDR3 sequence: CASSPRAQQPYEQYF. The CDR3 DNA reads as TGTGCCAGCAGCCCCAGGGCTCAGCAACCTTACGAGCAGTACTTC.

About this clonotype: A much bigger clone sits one base away, suggesting this may be a read error. The CDR3 end shows no conserved phenylalanine or tryptophan, and so a read error is likely. In nucleotides, the CDR3 is TGTGCCAGCAGTTTCATGGGGGTAAATTCACCCCTCCACTCT. Its protein is CASSFMGVNSPLHS. The chain uses TRBV28 and TRBJ1-6, with D perhaps TRBD1 (5 bases). Trimming left V 3 bases short and J 7 bases short, with 10 bases between. The germline CDR1 and CDR2 sequences are MDHEN and SYDVKM. The CDR3 contains 14 residues.

Worth noting for this clonotype: A much larger clone differs from this one at a single base, so this may be a read error. The CDR3 end shows no conserved phenylalanine or tryptophan, and so a read error is likely. The V gene is TRBV4-2, the J gene TRBJ2-7; D remains ambiguous. Germline loops: CDR1 LGHNA, CDR2 YNFKEQ. The CDR3 is made up of 15 amino acids. Trimming removed 2 bases at V and 5 bases at J, with 16 bases between. DNA for the CDR3: TGTGCCAGCAGCCAACTCCCCGGACGAGGAAACGAGCAGTACTCC. Its protein product is CASSQLPGRGNEQYS.

This clonotype was counted ten times or more. The genes are TRBV7-6 and TRBJ2-3, with 7 positions matching TRBD2. Germline-derived CDR1 and CDR2 are SGHVS and FNYEAQ. Trimming at V came to 2 bases and at J to 10 bases, leaving 12 bases not matched to a gene. This CDR3 region has 15 residues. As DNA, the CDR3 is TGTGCCAGCAGCTTAAGAGGGGCGGGAGAAGGAGCGCAGTATTTT. The encoded protein is CASSLRGAGEGAQYF.

This clonotype showed up many times. This chain uses TRBV28 with TRBJ2-3, with D perhaps being TRBD1 or TRBD2 (6 bases each). Germline assignment: CDR1 MDHEN and CDR2 SYDVKM. V gave up 3 bases and J gave up 2 bases, with 24 bases separating them. The CDR3 covers 19 residues. Here the CDR3 reads CASSFIPGAQLGYTDTQYF. The CDR3 DNA is TGTGCCAGCAGTTTCATTCCGGGGGCGCAATTAGGGTACACAGATACGCAGTATTTT.

On this clonotype: A read error may account for a junction end that differs from germline. This rearrangement joins TRBV14 to TRBJ2-4; weak D call: TRBD1 (5 bases). Germline CDR1 reads SGHDN; CDR2 reads FVKESK. This CDR3 has 12 residues. CDR3 protein: CASGQDRNFQYF. The CDR3 coding sequence is TGTGCCAGCGGCCAAGACAGAAACTTTCAGTACTTC.

This chain joins TRBV15 and TRBJ2-7; D unclear. Germline loops: CDR1 LNHNV, CDR2 YYDKDF (reference sequence). The CDR3 length is 15 residues. V was trimmed by 0 bases and J by 0 bases, leaving 9 bases between them. CDR3 in amino acids: CATSRDFALSYEQYF. DNA for the CDR3: TGTGCCACCAGCAGAGATTTCGCTCTCTCCTACGAGCAGTACTTC.

A remark on this clonotype: The conserved phenylalanine or tryptophan is not found at the CDR3 terminus, so this likely reflects a read error. The chain carries TRBV4-2 and TRBJ2-2; 9 bases map to TRBD1. The CDR3 runs to 18 residues. CDR1 LGHNA and CDR2 YNFKEQ come from the germline V gene. V trimming: 4 bases; J trimming: 4 bases; junction bases outside the gene matches: 13. Here the CDR3 reads CASSPPRGRGQGTGELFI. The CDR3 DNA follows: TGTGCCAGCAGCCCCCCTCGTGGCCGGGGACAGGGCACCGGGGAGCTGTTTATT.

Of note for this clonotype: No conserved phenylalanine or tryptophan is present at the end of the CDR3, so a read error is the likely explanation. The chain has TRBV7-2 and TRBJ2-7; D gene uncertain. Germline lookup yields CDR1 SGHTA and CDR2 FQGNSA. The V and J ends lost 6 bases and 3 bases respectively, with 9 bases between them. The CDR3 is 12 residues long. The CDR3 spells CASSYAVYEQYI. CDR3 in DNA: TGTGCCAGCAGTTATGCGGTCTACGAGCAGTACATC.

Of note for this clonotype: Being one base from a much bigger clone, this may be a read error. The chain has TRBV28 and TRBJ2-3; D call uncertain. This CDR3 is 15 amino acids long. Germline loops: CDR1 MDHEN, CDR2 SYDVKM. V was shortened by 4 bases and J by 2 bases, with 13 bases between the two germline ends. CDR3 nucleotide sequence: TGTGCCAGCAGTTCCCGGGCAGCAGTCACAGATACGCAGTATTTT. As protein: CASSSRAAVTDTQYF.

This clonotype showed up just a few times. This sequence joins TRBV9 and TRBJ2-5, with 13 bases identical to TRBD2. The germline V gene has CDR1 SGDLS and CDR2 YYNGEE. J gave up 5 bases and V 3 bases, and 7 bases lay outside the gene matches. The CDR3 has 16 residues. CDR3 residues: CASSARGLAGAETQYF. CDR3 nucleotide sequence: TGTGCCAGCAGCGCTCGAGGACTAGCGGGAGCTGAGACCCAGTACTTC. The complete variable domain, with remaining parts taken from reference TRBV9 and TRBJ2-5, reads DSGVTQTPKHLITATGQRVTLRCSPRSGDLSVYWYQQSLDQGLQFLIQYYNGEERAKGNILERFSAQQFPDLHSELNLSSLELGDSALYFCASSARGLAGAETQYFGPGTRLLVL.

This chain uses TRBV19 with TRBJ2-1, with 10 bases matching TRBD2. V gave up 8 bases and J gave up 3 bases; unmatched junction bases: 10. The CDR3 totals 16 residues. Germline CDR1 reads LNHDA; CDR2 reads SQIVND (reference sequence). CDR3 bases: TGTGCCAGTCGCCCAAGAGGACTAGCGGTCTACAATGAGCAGTTCTTC. It yields the protein CASRPRGLAVYNEQFF.

The rearrangement uses TRBV7-8 and TRBJ1-2; D uncertain. CDR1 is SGHVS and CDR2 is FQNEAQ in the germline V gene. CDR3 length: 12 amino acids. V lost 4 bases and J 8 bases, leaving 11 bases between the germline ends. Written as DNA, the CDR3 is TGTGCCAGCAGCTCCCCTGTAGGCGGCTACACCTTC. Encoded protein: CASSSPVGGYTF.